The clone carrying this TCR beta chain has ten or more counts. The unsorted libraries originated from 2 million PBMCs that had been stored at -80 C. The sample comes from a study of neurological immune-mediated disorders. By 5'RACE with 10-nucleotide random UMIs, the cDNA was made. Every sequencing run generated over 180 million TCR-beta sequences from 15-18 subjects. TCRdb independently ran MiXCR on the 5' RACE reads; one entry per CDR3 protein. The table records about 40,000 distinct CDR3 sequences, 14% of them present only once. Material: PBMCs. This TCR was recovered from a woman in her fifties or sixties with HTLV-1-associated myelopathy (HAM/TSP).

CDR3 nucleotide sequence: TGTGCCAGCAGCCCCCCCAGTGGGGCCAACGTCCTGACTTTC. Its translation is CASSPPSGANVLTF. V gene TRBV7-2 combines with J gene TRBJ2-6; D unresolved. This CDR3 spans 14 amino acids. V was cut by 5 bases and J by 3 bases, with 8 bases left in between. Germline CDR1 SGHTA, CDR2 FQGNSA.